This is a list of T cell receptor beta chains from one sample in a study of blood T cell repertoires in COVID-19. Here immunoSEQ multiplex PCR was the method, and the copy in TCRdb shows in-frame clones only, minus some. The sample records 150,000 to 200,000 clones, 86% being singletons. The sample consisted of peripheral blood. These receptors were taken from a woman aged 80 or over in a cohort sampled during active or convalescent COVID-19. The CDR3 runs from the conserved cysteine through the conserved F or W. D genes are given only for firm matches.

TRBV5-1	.	CASSLGLAYADTQYF
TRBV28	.	CASSSPLEANTEAFF
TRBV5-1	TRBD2	CASAARAGEADTQYF
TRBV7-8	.	CASSRGTEHNEQFF
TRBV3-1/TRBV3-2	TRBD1	CASGTGASTDTQYF
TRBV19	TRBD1	CASARQGALYEQYF
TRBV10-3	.	CAIKWETDTEAFF
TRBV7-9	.	CASSLAEAGNTIYF
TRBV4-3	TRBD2	CASSQDRLAGTTAGELFF
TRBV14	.	CASSQDWAEKLFF